This T cell receptor (beta chain) was sequenced for a study of T cells after posttransplantation cyclophosphamide. Germline V lookup: CDR1 SGHAT, CDR2 FQNNGV. The CDR3 consists of 15 residues. V was trimmed by 2 bases and J by 2 bases, leaving 13 bases between them. As concerns this clone: Its specificity is not known.

Controls had myeloablative marrow grafts with methotrexate and calcineurin inhibitor, sampled at 1 year. Method: immunoSEQ multiplex PCR; TCRdb's copy keeps in-frame clones and lacks some. The table has about 21,000 clones, more than 80% seen once. Study-level results: Later post-transplant blood repertoires were often dominated by donor CD8+ memory clones. Recipient CMV seropositivity and CMV reactivation strongly tracked TRB clonality. Tissue-infiltrating T cells from skin or gut overlapped little with blood T cells.

The clonotype originates from a female patient between 25 and 45 years old who received an allogeneic stem cell transplant from an unrelated donor, was CMV-positive, and had acute and chronic GVHD. The graft donor may account for some of the T cells. The chain employs TRBV11-2 and TRBJ2-7; no firm D call. Sequences were derived from PBMCs, sampled around 370 days after allogeneic stem cell transplant with calcineurin inhibitor and methotrexate. For the CDR3, the DNA is TGTGCCAGCAGCTTACTGCCAGGCGATACCTACGAGCAGTACGTC. It specifies CASSLLPGDTYEQYV.